Below are 8 T cell receptor beta chains sequenced from a single sample in a study of cytotoxic CD8 clonotypes in ibrutinib-treated CLL. The table came from immunoSEQ multiplex PCR; TCRdb's copy has only in-frame clones and leaves some out. This sample carries 200,000 to 250,000 clones, roughly 79% of them seen once, and the ten largest clones take about an eighth. The sample was PBMCs, taken after 12 months of ibrutinib treatment. The receptors originated from a human donor with chronic lymphocytic leukemia.

This chain uses TRBV30 with TRBJ2-7, with 7 bases matching TRBD1. This CDR3 is 15 amino acids long. CDR1 GTSNPN and CDR2 SVGIG come from the germline V gene (reference sequence). J lost 8 bases, V lost 0 bases, and 13 bases had no gene match. For the CDR3, the DNA is TGTGCCTGGAGTGTCCCAATACAAGACAGGGTCAAGCAGTACTTC. Translation: CAWSVPIQDRVKQYF.

The chain employs TRBV6-5 and TRBJ1-1; D unresolved. V was shortened by 2 bases and J by 3 bases, with 7 bases between the two germline ends. The CDR3 is 13 amino acids. From germline, CDR1 is MNHEY and CDR2 SVGAGI. The CDR3 region is CASSYVRDTEAFF. In DNA, the CDR3 is TGTGCCAGCAGTTACGTTCGAGACACTGAAGCTTTCTTT.

This chain joins TRBV6-5 and TRBJ2-2, with D unresolved. This CDR3 contains 15 residues. Germline V gives CDR1 MNHEY, CDR2 SVGAGI. The V end lost 6 bases, the J end lost 1 base, and 12 bases lay between the germline ends. The CDR3 is CASRLYHGNTGELFF. As DNA, the CDR3 is TGTGCCAGCAGACTTTACCACGGGAACACCGGGGAGCTGTTTTTT.

The chain recombines TRBV6-8 with TRBJ2-7, with a tentative D call TRBD2 (5 bases). Per germline, CDR1 MNHGY and CDR2 SAAAGT. Trimming removed 5 bases at V and 9 bases at J, with 20 bases between. The CDR3 runs to 14 residues. The CDR3 loop reads CASSPLGGPPGQYF. The CDR3 DNA is TGTGCCAGCAGTCCCCTCGGAGGTCCGCCGGGGCAGTACTTC.

The chain couples TRBV7-3 to TRBJ1-1; tentatively, D is TRBD1 (6 bases). This CDR3 region has 13 residues. Trimming left V 5 bases short and J 1 base short, with 8 bases between. Per the germline V gene, CDR1 is SGHTA and CDR2 is FQGTGA. The CDR3 region is CASSPQGNTEAFF. CDR3 nucleotides: TGTGCCAGCAGCCCACAGGGGAACACTGAAGCTTTCTTT. Looking up the rest from reference TRBV7-3 and TRBJ1-1 gives the full variable domain: GAGVSQTPSNKVTEKGKYVELRCDPISGHTALYWYRQSLGQGPEFLIYFQGTGAADDSGLPNDRFFAVRPEGSVSTLKIQRTERGDSAVYLCASSPQGNTEAFFGQGTRLTVV.

This clone was picked up one time. V is TRBV5-1 and J is TRBJ2-5; 9 nucleotides line up with TRBD1. The V gene end was trimmed by 1 base and the J gene end by 4 bases; junction bases not matched to a gene: 8. CDR1 SGHRS and CDR2 YFSETQ come from the germline V gene. The CDR3 totals 16 residues. The CDR3 loop is CASSLQPTGGGETQYF. The CDR3 nucleotides are TGCGCCAGCAGCTTGCAGCCGACAGGGGGTGGAGAGACCCAGTACTTC. The variable domain in full, completed from reference TRBV5-1 and TRBJ2-5, reads KAGVTQTPRYLIKTRGQQVTLSCSPISGHRSVSWYQQTPGQGLQFLFEYFSETQRNKGNFPGRFSGRQFSNSRSEMNVSTLELGDSALYLCASSLQPTGGGETQYFGPGTRLLVL.

The chain joins TRBV11-3 to TRBJ1-1; no reliable D call. The CDR3 consists of 17 residues. The germline gives CDR1 SGHNT, CDR2 YENEEA. Trimming left V 11 bases short and J 0 bases short, with 25 bases between. In DNA, the CDR3 is TGTGCCCCAAGCGAGGCGACGAGATTGGTTATGAACACTGAAGCTTTCTTT. Its translation is CAPSEATRLVMNTEAFF.

V gene TRBV5-1 combines with J gene TRBJ1-5; tentatively, D is TRBD1 (6 bases). The V gene lost 1 base and the J gene lost 5 bases, with 13 bases spanning the gap. This CDR3 region has 15 residues. Germline V CDR1 and CDR2: SGHRS, YFSETQ. The CDR3 sequence: CASSLLPDSYQPQHF. The CDR3, as DNA: TGCGCCAGCAGCTTGCTCCCGGACAGCTATCAGCCCCAGCATTTT.